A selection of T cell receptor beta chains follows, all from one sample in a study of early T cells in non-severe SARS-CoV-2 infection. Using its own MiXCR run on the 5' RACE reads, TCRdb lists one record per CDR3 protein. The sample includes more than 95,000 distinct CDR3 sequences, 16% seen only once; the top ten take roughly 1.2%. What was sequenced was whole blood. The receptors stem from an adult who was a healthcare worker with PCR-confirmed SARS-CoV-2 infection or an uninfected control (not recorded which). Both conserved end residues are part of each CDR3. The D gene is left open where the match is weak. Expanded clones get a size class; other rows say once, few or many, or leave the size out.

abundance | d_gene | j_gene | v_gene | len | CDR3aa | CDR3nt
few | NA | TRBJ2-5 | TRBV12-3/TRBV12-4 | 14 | CASSYRVQDETQYF | TGTGCCAGCAGCTACAGGGTCCAAGACGAGACCCAGTACTTC
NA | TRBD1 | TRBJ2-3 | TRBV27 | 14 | CASTRQGGTDTQYF | TGTGCCAGCACCCGACAGGGTGGCACAGATACGCAGTATTTT
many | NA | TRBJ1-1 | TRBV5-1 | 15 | CASSPVPRGNTEAFF | TGCGCCAGCAGCCCCGTCCCACGGGGGAACACTGAAGCTTTCTTT
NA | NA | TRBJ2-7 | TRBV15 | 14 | CATSRDRFAYEQYF | TGTGCCACCAGCAGAGACAGGTTTGCCTACGAGCAGTACTTC
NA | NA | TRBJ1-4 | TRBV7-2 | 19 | CASSLEGREGFIRREKLFF | TGTGCCAGCAGCTTAGAGGGCAGGGAAGGGTTCATAAGAAGGGAAAAACTGTTTTTT
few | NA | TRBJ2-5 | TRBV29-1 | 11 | CSVHWQETQYF | TGCAGCGTCCATTGGCAAGAGACCCAGTACTTC
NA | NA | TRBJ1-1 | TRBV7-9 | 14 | CASSPKNKNTEAFF | TGTGCCAGCAGCCCAAAGAATAAGAACACTGAAGCTTTCTTT
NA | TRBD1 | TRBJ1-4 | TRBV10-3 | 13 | CAIRGQGNEKLFF | TGTGCCATCAGGGGACAGGGGAATGAAAAACTGTTTTTT
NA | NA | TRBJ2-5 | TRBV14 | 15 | CASSPTDRTQGTQYF | TGTGCCAGCAGCCCTACGGACAGAACCCAGGGGACCCAGTACTTC
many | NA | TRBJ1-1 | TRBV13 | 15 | CASSAAGGGYTEAFF | TGTGCCAGCAGCGCGGCTGGAGGGGGATACACTGAAGCTTTCTTT